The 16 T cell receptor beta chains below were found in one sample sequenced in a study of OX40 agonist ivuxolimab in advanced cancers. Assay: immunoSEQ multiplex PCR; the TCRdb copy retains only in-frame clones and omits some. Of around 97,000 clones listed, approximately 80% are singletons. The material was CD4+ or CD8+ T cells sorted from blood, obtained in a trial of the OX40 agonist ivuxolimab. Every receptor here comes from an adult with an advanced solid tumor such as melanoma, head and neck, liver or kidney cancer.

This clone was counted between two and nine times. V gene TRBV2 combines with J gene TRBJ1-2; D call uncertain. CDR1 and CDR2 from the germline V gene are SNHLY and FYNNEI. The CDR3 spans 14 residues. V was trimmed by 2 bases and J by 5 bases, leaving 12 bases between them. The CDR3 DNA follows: TGTGCCAGCAGTGAAATAACGGTGATGTATGGCTACACCTTC. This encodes CASSEITVMYGYTF. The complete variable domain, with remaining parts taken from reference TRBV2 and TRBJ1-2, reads EPEVTQTPSHQVTQMGQEVILRCVPISNHLYFYWYRQILGQKVEFLVSFYNNEISEKSEIFDDQFSVERPDGSNFTLKIRSTKLEDSAMYFCASSEITVMYGYTFGSGTRLTVV.

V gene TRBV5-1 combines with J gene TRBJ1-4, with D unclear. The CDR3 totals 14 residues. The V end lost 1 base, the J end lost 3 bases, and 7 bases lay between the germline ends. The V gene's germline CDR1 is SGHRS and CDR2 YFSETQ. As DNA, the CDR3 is TGCGCCAGCAGCTTGAAGGAAGCTAATGAAAAACTGTTTTTT. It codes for CASSLKEANEKLFF.

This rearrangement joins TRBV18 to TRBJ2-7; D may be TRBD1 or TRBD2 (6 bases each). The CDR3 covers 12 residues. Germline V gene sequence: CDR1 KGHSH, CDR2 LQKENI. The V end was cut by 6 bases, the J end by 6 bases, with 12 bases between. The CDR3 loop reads CASSQEGVEQYF. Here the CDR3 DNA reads TGTGCCAGCTCTCAGGAGGGGGTCGAGCAGTACTTC.

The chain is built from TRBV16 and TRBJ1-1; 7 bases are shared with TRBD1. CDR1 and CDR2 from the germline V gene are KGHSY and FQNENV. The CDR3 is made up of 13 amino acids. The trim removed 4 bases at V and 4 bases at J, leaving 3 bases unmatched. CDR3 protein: CASSPQGRTEAFF. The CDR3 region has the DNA TGTGCCAGCAGCCCACAGGGGCGCACTGAAGCTTTCTTT.

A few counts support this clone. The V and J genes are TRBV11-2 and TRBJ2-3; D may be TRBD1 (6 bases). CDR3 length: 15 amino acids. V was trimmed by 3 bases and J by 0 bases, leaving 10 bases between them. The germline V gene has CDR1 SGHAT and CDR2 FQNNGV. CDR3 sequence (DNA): TGTGCCAGCAGCTTCAGGGGAGCAAGCACAGATACGCAGTATTTT. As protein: CASSFRGASTDTQYF.

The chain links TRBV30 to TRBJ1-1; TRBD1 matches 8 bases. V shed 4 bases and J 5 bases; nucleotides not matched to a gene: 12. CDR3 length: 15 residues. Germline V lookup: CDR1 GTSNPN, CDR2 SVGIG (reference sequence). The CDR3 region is CAWNPPDREATEAFF. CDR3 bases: TGTGCCTGGAATCCCCCGGACAGGGAAGCAACTGAAGCTTTCTTT.

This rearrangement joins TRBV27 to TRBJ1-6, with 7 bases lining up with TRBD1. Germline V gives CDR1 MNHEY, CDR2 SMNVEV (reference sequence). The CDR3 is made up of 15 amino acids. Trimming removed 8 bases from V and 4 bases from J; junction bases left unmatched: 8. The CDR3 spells CASALEGAYNSPLHF. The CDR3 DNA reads TGTGCCAGCGCCCTCGAGGGGGCATATAATTCACCCCTCCACTTT.

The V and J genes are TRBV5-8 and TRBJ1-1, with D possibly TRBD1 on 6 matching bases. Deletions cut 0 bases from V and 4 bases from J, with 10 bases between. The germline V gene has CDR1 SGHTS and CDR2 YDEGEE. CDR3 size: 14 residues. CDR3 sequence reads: CASSLDRASTEAFF. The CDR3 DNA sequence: TGTGCCAGCAGCTTGGACAGGGCGAGCACTGAAGCTTTCTTT.

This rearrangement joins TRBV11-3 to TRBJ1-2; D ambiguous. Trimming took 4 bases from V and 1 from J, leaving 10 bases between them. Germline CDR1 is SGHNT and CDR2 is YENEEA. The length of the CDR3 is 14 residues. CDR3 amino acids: CASSSGLLNYGYTF. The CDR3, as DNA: TGTGCCAGCAGCTCCGGACTCCTTAACTATGGCTACACCTTC.

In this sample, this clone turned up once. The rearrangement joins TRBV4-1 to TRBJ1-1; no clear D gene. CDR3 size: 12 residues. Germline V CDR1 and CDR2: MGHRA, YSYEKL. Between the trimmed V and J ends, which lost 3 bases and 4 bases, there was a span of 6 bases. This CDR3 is CASSQGSTEAFF. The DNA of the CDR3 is TGCGCCAGCAGCCAGGGAAGCACTGAAGCTTTCTTT.

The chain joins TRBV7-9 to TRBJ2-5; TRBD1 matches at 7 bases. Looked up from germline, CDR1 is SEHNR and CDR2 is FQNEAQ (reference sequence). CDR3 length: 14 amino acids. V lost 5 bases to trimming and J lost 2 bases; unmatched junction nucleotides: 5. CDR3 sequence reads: CASSPRDRQETQYF. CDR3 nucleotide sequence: TGTGCCAGCAGCCCCCGGGACAGACAAGAGACCCAGTACTTC.

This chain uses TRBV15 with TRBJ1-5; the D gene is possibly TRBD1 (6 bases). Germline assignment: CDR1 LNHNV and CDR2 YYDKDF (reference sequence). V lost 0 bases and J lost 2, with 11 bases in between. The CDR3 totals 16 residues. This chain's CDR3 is CATSRDRGTGNQPQHF. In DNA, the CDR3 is TGTGCCACCAGCAGAGATAGGGGGACGGGCAATCAGCCCCAGCATTTT.

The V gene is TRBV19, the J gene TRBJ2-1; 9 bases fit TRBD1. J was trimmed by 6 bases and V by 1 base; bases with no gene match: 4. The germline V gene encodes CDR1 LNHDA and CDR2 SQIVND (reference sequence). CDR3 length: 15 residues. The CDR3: CASSIVQGAGNEQFF. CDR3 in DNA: TGTGCCAGTAGTATAGTACAGGGGGCTGGCAATGAGCAGTTCTTC.

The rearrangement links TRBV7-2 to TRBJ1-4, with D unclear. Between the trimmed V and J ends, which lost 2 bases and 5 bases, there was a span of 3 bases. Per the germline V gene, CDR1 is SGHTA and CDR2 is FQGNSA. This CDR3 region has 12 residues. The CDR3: CASSLINEKLFF. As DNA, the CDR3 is TGTGCCAGCAGCTTAATCAATGAAAAACTGTTTTTT.

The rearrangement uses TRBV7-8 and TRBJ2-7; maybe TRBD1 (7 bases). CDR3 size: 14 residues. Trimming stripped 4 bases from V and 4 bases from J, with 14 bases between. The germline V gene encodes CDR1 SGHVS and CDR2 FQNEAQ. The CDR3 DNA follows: TGTGCCAGCAGCTCCTCAGGGGGGCGGTACGAGCAGTACTTC. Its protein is CASSSSGGRYEQYF.

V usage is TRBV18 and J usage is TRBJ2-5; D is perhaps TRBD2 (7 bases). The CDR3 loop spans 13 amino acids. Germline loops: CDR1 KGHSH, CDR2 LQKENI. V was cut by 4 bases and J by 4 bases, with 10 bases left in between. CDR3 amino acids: CASSLRGAETQYF. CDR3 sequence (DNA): TGTGCCAGCTCACTACGGGGGGCAGAGACCCAGTACTTC.